The rows below give T cell receptor beta chains drawn from one sample of a study of T cell responses to AZD1222 COVID-19 vaccine. Produced via immunoSEQ multiplex PCR; TCRdb's table is partial and in-frame only. The data hold more than 90,000 clones, with 85% to 90% observed a single time. The input for sequencing was peripheral blood, taken 28 days after the second AZD1222 dose. The receptors originated from an adult who received the AZD1222 COVID-19 vaccine. Each CDR3 is given without its conserved first and last residue. The order of the fields is J gene, V gene, clone size, CDR3 protein. Expanded clones are given a class, and other clones once, few, many or no size at all.

TRBJ2-1	TRBV18	NA	ASSPPTGTSGSSYNEQF
TRBJ2-1	TRBV7-3	NA	ASSFGGPQF
TRBJ2-5	TRBV7-9	NA	ASSSSTREETQY
TRBJ1-5	TRBV15	NA	ATSRDENQPQH
TRBJ1-2	TRBV6-5	NA	ASRGLGYGYT
TRBJ2-1	TRBV11-3	NA	ASSSQAEILGQF
TRBJ2-1	TRBV7-9	NA	ASSLASLAGHVRDEQF
TRBJ2-1	TRBV7-3	NA	ASSPGTSGSPSYNEQF
TRBJ2-1	TRBV7-9	NA	ASSLLSTYNEQF
TRBJ2-1	TRBV28	NA	ASITAQGFEQF
TRBJ1-1	TRBV30	NA	AWERDSTEAF
TRBJ2-3	TRBV4-3	NA	ASSQDPLSGTSTDTQY
TRBJ2-7	TRBV2	once	ASINVAYEQY
TRBJ2-7	TRBV7-9	NA	AVARLPYEQY
TRBJ2-7	TRBV11-2	NA	ASSTTRLTYEQY
TRBJ2-3	TRBV4-1	NA	ASSQQGVGTDTQY
TRBJ1-5	TRBV4-2	few	ASSKDRGSNQPQH
TRBJ2-7	TRBV7-8	once	ASSLMGRGEQY
TRBJ2-5	TRBV4-3	NA	ASSQEGRKETQY
TRBJ2-6	TRBV5-5	NA	ASSPTAAGANVLT
TRBJ1-4	TRBV7-3	NA	ASSLMAGEKLF
TRBJ1-1	TRBV7-3	NA	ASSRDESTEAF
TRBJ2-3	TRBV27	NA	ASSLRTASTDTQY